This record covers a single TCR beta chain. CDR3 length equals 13 residues. Trimming removed 4 bases at V and 8 bases at J, with 15 bases between. The germline gives CDR1 SGHNT, CDR2 YYREEE (reference sequence). These data originate in a study of blood T cell repertoires in COVID-19. Method: immunoSEQ multiplex PCR; TCRdb's copy keeps in-frame clones and lacks some. The sample consists of around 150,000 clones, 84% of them appearing once. This TCR was sampled from an elderly woman in a cohort sampled during active or convalescent COVID-19. The genes are TRBV5-4 and TRBJ1-2; perhaps TRBD1 as D (5 bases). What was sequenced was peripheral blood. The CDR3 DNA reads as TGTGCCAGCAGCACTCGACAGACCGGGGGCTACACCTTC. Residues: CASSTRQTGGYTF.